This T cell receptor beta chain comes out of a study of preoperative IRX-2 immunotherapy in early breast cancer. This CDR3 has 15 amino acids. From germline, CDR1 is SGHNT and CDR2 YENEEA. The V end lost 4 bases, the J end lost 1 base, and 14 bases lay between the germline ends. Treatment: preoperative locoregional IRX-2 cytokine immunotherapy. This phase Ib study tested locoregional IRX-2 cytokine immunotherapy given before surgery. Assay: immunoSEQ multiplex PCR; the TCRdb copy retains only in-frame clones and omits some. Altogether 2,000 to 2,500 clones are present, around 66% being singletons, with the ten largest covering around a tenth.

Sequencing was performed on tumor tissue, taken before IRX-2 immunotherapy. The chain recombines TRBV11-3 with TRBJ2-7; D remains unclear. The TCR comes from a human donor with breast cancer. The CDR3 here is CASSSPRTVSYEQYF. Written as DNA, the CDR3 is TGTGCCAGCAGCTCGCCTCGGACGGTATCCTACGAGCAGTACTTC.